This paragraph covers one TCR beta chain sequence. The trim removed 4 bases at V and 5 bases at J, leaving 6 bases unmatched. The germline gives CDR1 MGHRA, CDR2 YSYEKL. The length of the CDR3 is 14 residues. PCR was performed using 60 Vbeta and 13 Jbeta primers. Data came from immunoSEQ multiplex PCR; TCRdb stores just in-frame clones and leaves some out. The repertoire holds over 70,000 clones, with 77% as singletons. The source of the sample is a study of cytomegalovirus exposure and HLA in healthy donors. At the level of the study: Earlier sequencing of some 180 million T cells yielded about 120 million unique TCR beta sequences.

V gene TRBV4-1 combines with J gene TRBJ1-2, with 8 bases fitting TRBD1. This receptor was obtained from a man between 50 and 59 years old in good health and CMV-seropositive. The sequencing input was PBMCs. The CDR3 loop reads CASSPWDRPYGYTF. CDR3 in DNA: TGCGCCAGCAGCCCCTGGGACAGGCCTTATGGCTACACCTTC.